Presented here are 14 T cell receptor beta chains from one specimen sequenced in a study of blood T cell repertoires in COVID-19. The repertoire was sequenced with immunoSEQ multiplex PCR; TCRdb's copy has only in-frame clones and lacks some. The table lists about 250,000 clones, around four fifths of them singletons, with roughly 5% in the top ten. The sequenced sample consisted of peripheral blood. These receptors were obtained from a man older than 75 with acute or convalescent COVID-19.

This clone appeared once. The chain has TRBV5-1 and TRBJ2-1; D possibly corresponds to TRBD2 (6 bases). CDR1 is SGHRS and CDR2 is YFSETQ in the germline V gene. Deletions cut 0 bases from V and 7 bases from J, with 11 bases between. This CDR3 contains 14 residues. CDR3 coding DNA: TGCGCCAGCAGCTTGGACGGGAGAAGGAATGAGCAGTTCTTC. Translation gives CASSLDGRRNEQFF.

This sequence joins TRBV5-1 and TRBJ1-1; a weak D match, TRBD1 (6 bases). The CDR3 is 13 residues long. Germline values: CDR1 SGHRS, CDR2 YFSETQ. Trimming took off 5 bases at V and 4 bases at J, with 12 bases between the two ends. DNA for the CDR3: TGCGCCAGCAGTTCGCCACAGGGCACTGAAGCTTTCTTT. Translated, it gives CASSSPQGTEAFF. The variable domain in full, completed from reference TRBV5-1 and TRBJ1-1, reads KAGVTQTPRYLIKTRGQQVTLSCSPISGHRSVSWYQQTPGQGLQFLFEYFSETQRNKGNFPGRFSGRQFSNSRSEMNVSTLELGDSALYLCASSSPQGTEAFFGQGTRLTVV.

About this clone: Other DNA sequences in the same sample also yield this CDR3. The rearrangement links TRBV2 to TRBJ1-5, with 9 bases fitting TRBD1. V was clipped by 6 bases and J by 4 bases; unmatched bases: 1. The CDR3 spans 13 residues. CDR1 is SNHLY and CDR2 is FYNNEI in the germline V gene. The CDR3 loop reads CASSGTGNQPQHF. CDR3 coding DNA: TGTGCCAGCAGCGGGACAGGGAATCAGCCCCAGCATTTT.

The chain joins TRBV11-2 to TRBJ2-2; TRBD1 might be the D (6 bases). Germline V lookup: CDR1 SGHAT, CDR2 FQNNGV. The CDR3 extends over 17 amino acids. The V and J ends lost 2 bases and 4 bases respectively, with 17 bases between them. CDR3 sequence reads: CASSLSLLAGVTGELFF. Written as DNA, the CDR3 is TGTGCCAGCAGCTTAAGTCTTCTAGCAGGGGTCACCGGGGAGCTGTTTTTT. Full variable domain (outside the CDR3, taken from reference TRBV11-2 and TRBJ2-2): EAGVAQSPRYKIIEKRQSVAFWCNPISGHATLYWYQQILGQGPKLLIQFQNNGVVDDSQLPKDRFSAERLKGVDSTLKIQPAKLEDSAVYLCASSLSLLAGVTGELFFGEGSRLTVL.

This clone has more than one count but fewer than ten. DNA of the CDR3: TGCGCCAGCAGCCAACCGGGTGGGGGACTAGGGTCCTACGAGCAGTACTTC. It translates to CASSQPGGGLGSYEQYF. This sequence joins TRBV5-1 and TRBJ2-7, with 8 bases matching TRBD2. This CDR3 is 17 amino acids long. The germline V gene has CDR1 SGHRS and CDR2 YFSETQ. V was pared by 4 bases and J by 1 base, with 13 bases of the junction left unmatched.

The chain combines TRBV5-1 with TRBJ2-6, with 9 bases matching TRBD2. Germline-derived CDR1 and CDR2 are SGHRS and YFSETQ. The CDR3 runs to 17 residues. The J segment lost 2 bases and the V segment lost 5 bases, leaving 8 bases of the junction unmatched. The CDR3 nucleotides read TGCGCCAGCAGGATTAGCGGGAGCTCACCTGGGGCCAACGTCCTGACTTTC. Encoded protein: CASRISGSSPGANVLTF.

CDR3 amino acids: CASGGDSYYGYTF. CDR3 sequence (DNA): TGTGCCAGCGGAGGGGACAGCTACTATGGCTACACCTTC. The chain is built from TRBV3-1 (or the pseudogene TRBV3-2) and TRBJ1-2; 7 nucleotides agree with TRBD1. Germline lookup yields CDR1 LGHDT and CDR2 YNNKEL (reference sequence). This CDR3 is built from 13 residues. V shed 8 bases and J 3 bases; nucleotides not matched to a gene: 6.

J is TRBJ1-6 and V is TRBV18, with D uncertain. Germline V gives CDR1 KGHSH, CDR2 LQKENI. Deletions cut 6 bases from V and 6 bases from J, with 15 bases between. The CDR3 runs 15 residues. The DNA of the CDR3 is TGTGCCAGCTCCCGCGAGCCGGTGGTTAATTCACCCCTCCACTTT. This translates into CASSREPVVNSPLHF.

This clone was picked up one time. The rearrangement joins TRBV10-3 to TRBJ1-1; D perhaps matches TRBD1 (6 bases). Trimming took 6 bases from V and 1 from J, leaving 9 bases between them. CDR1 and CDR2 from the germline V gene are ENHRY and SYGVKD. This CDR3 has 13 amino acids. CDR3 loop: CAISIQGNTEAFF. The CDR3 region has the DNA TGTGCCATCAGCATACAGGGGAACACTGAAGCTTTCTTT.

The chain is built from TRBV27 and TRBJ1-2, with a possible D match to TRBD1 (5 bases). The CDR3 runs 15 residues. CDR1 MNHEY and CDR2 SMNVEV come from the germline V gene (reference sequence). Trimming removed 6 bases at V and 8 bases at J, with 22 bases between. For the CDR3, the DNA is TGTGCCAGCAGACCTAGCCCCGGTTTGGGGGGAGGCTACACCTTC. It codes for CASRPSPGLGGGYTF.

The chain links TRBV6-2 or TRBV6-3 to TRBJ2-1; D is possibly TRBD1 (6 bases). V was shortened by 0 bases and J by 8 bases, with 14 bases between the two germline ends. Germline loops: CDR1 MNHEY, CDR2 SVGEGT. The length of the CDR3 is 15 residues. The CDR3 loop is CASSYSTQGLYEQFF. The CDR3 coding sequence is TGTGCCAGCAGTTACTCGACACAGGGATTGTATGAGCAGTTCTTC.

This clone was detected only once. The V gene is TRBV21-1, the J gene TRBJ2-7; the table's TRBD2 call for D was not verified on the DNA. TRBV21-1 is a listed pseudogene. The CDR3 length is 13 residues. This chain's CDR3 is CASSKARNYEQYF. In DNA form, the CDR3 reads TGTGCCAGCAGCAAAGCGCGAAACTACGAGCAGTACTTC.

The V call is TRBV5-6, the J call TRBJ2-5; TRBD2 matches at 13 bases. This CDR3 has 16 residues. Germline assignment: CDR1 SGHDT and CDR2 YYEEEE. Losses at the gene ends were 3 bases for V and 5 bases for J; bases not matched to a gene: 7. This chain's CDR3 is CASSSGLAGAAETQYF. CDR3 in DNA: TGTGCCAGCAGCTCAGGACTAGCGGGGGCGGCGGAGACCCAGTACTTC.

The CDR3 sequence: CASSQDLASGKFYEQYF. Written as DNA, the CDR3 is TGTGCCAGCAGCCAAGATCTTGCTAGCGGGAAGTTCTACGAGCAGTACTTC. The chain recombines TRBV3-1 (or the pseudogene TRBV3-2) with TRBJ2-7; 9 nucleotides agree with TRBD2. J was trimmed by 3 bases and V by 0 bases; bases with no gene match: 9. The CDR3 is 17 amino acids. Per germline, CDR1 LGHDT and CDR2 YNNKEL (reference sequence).